Ten or more counts support the clone carrying this T cell receptor (beta chain). The data stem from a study of Graves' ophthalmopathy and Graves' hyperthyroidism. Amplification of the TCR beta CDR3 regions used RNA transcripts (as template). After a first-round RT-PCR with HTBI primers, a second-round multiplex PCR was run. TCRdb redid the calling of the multiplex PCR reads with MiXCR, one entry per CDR3 protein. The table lists 170,000 or so distinct CDR3 sequences, approximately 40% of them singletons, with around 9.3% in the top ten. Per the germline V gene, CDR1 is MNHEY and CDR2 is SMNVEV (reference sequence). The CDR3 loop spans 13 amino acids. Trimming stripped 5 bases from V and 5 bases from J, with 12 bases between.

V is TRBV27 and J is TRBJ1-1; tentative D call: TRBD1 (5 bases). The sequence derives from a man aged 25 to 45 with Graves' ophthalmopathy. Sequenced material: peripheral blood. This chain's CDR3 is CASSRTIGTEAFF. The DNA for the CDR3 is TGTGCCAGCAGTAGGACAATAGGAACTGAAGCTTTCTTT.